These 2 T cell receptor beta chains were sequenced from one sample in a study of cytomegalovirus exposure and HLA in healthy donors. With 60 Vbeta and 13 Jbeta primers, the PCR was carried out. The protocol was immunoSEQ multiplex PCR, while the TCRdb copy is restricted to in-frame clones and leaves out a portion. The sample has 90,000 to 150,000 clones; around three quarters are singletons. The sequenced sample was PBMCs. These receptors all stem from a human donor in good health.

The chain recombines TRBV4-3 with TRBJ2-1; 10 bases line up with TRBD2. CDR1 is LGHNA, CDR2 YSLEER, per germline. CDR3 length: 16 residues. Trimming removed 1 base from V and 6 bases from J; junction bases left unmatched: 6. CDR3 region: CASSQVALAGANEQFF. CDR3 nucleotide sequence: TGCGCCAGCAGCCAAGTAGCGCTAGCGGGGGCCAATGAGCAGTTCTTC.

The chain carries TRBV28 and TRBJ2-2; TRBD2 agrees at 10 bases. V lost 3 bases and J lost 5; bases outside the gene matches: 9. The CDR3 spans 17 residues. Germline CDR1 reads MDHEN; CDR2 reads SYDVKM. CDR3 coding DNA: TGTGCCAGCAGTTTGTATCCTAGCGGGGGCGAAACCGGGGAGCTGTTTTTT. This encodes CASSLYPSGGETGELFF.